Below, one T cell receptor (beta chain) is given with its context. Its antigen remains unknown. This sample is drawn from a study of cytomegalovirus exposure and HLA in healthy donors. Overall study findings and caveats: A later examination showed that TCR association rates differed by HLA locus, with DRB1 most and HLA-C fewest.

PCR used 60 Vbeta primers and 13 Jbeta primers. Authors' methods: Unique TCR beta chains numbered approximately 76 million in a later analysis, with around 12 million shared. Profiling relied on immunoSEQ multiplex PCR, and the TCRdb table lists in-frame clones only, not all of them. V and J calls and clone size are as listed in that table; D and trimming were resolved from the DNA. The sample includes about 160,000 clones, about 79% of them seen just once. The V gene's germline CDR1 is LNHDA and CDR2 SQIVND (reference sequence). The length of the CDR3 is 14 residues. V shed 4 bases, J shed 4 bases, and the junction held 5 bases outside the gene matches. Healthy people donating bone marrow made up the donors.

The receptor's source is a man between 50 and 59 years old in good health and CMV-seropositive. Sequenced material: PBMCs. The chain carries TRBV19 and TRBJ1-1, with 8 bases fitting TRBD1. The CDR3 nucleotides read TGTGCCAGTAGTAATCAGGGGGCTGGCACTGAAGCTTTCTTT. It encodes CASSNQGAGTEAFF. Complete variable domain (other parts from reference TRBV19 and TRBJ1-1): DGGITQSPKYLFRKEGQNVTLSCEQNLNHDAMYWYRQDPGQGLRLIYYSQIVNDFQKGDIAEGYSVSREKKESFPLTVTSAQKNPTAFYLCASSNQGAGTEAFFGQGTRLTVV.